Shown below are 28 T cell receptor beta chains from a single sample sequenced in a study of blood T cell repertoires in COVID-19. Produced via immunoSEQ multiplex PCR; TCRdb's table is partial and in-frame only. The sample contains about 100,000 clones, approximately 86% of which appear only once. What was sequenced was peripheral blood. The receptors stem from a man aged 80 or over with acute or convalescent COVID-19.

This clone is a singleton in its sample. V gene TRBV7-2 combines with J gene TRBJ2-4; weak D call: TRBD1 (6 bases). The germline V and J ends were trimmed by 4 bases and 7 bases, with 17 bases remaining between them. The CDR3 sequence is 15 residues long. CDR1 and CDR2 from the germline V gene are SGHTA and FQGNSA. CDR3 in amino acids: CASSSPGPRGNIQYF. DNA of the CDR3: TGTGCCAGCAGCTCCCCGGGCCCAAGGGGGAACATTCAGTACTTC.

V usage is TRBV5-8 and J usage is TRBJ1-6; TRBD1 is a possible D gene (5 bases). Germline values: CDR1 SGHTS, CDR2 YDEGEE. CDR3 length: 15 amino acids. Trimming shortened V by 0 bases and J by 5 bases, and 9 bases separated the two germline ends. In nucleotides, the CDR3 is TGTGCCAGCAGCTTGGCGGGGGTGGATAATTCACCCCTCCACTTT. As protein: CASSLAGVDNSPLHF.

This chain links TRBV5-5 with TRBJ1-2; 8 bases line up with TRBD1. Germline V lookup: CDR1 SGHKS, CDR2 YYEKEE (reference sequence). J was trimmed by 5 bases and V by 0 bases; bases with no gene match: 3. This CDR3 is built from 14 residues. The CDR3 DNA reads as TGTGCCAGCAGCTTGGCCAGGGGGCAATATGGCTACACCTTC. Translation gives CASSLARGQYGYTF. Full variable domain (missing parts from reference TRBV5-5 and TRBJ1-2): DAGVTQSPTHLIKTRGQQVTLRCSPISGHKSVSWYQQVLGQGPQFIFQYYEKEERGRGNFPDRFSARQFPNYSSELNVNALLLGDSALYLCASSLARGQYGYTFGSGTRLTVV.

The rearrangement links TRBV5-5 to TRBJ2-3; 14 bases line up with TRBD2. This CDR3 has 18 residues. The germline V gene encodes CDR1 SGHKS and CDR2 YYEKEE (reference sequence). V lost 0 bases and J lost 0; bases outside the gene matches: 3. The CDR3 is CASSLGLAGGPSTDTQYF. CDR3 nucleotide sequence: TGTGCCAGCAGCTTGGGACTAGCGGGAGGGCCTAGCACAGATACGCAGTATTTT.

This clone was picked up one time. The V and J genes are TRBV9 and TRBJ2-5; 9 nucleotides match TRBD2. The junction had 5 bases not matched to a gene; V was cut back by 4 bases and J by 1 base. The CDR3 sequence is 15 residues long. Germline V gene sequence: CDR1 SGDLS, CDR2 YYNGEE. The CDR3 protein is CASSPSTSGQETQYF. The CDR3 DNA follows: TGTGCCAGCAGCCCATCGACTAGCGGCCAAGAGACCCAGTACTTC.

The chain uses TRBV27 and TRBJ2-5; 7 nucleotides match TRBD1. V lost 8 bases and J lost 4; bases outside the gene matches: 13. The CDR3 length is 15 residues. Germline V gene lookup returns CDR1 MNHEY and CDR2 SMNVEV (reference sequence). As DNA, the CDR3 is TGTGCCAGCGGTCCGATGGCAGGGGGTTTAGAGACCCAGTACTTC. Residues: CASGPMAGGLETQYF.

This sequence joins TRBV6-5 and TRBJ1-1, with D possibly matching TRBD1 (6 bases). From germline, CDR1 is MNHEY and CDR2 SVGAGI. The CDR3 is 13 residues long. Trimming removed 6 bases at V and 7 bases at J, with 15 bases between. CDR3 loop: CASSRGQFSEAFF. The CDR3 DNA reads TGTGCCAGCAGCAGAGGACAGTTTAGTGAAGCTTTCTTT.

The CDR3: CASSRDRVSYEQYF. The CDR3 DNA reads TGTGCCAGCAGTAGGGACAGAGTCTCCTACGAGCAGTACTTC. The rearrangement links TRBV6-5 to TRBJ2-7, with 7 bases fitting TRBD1. Trimming at V came to 5 bases and at J to 0 bases, leaving 4 bases not matched to a gene. The CDR3 is 14 amino acids. From germline, CDR1 is MNHEY and CDR2 SVGAGI.

The CDR3 nucleotides are TGTGCCAGCAGTGAGCGGGGCGGGGGGGCTTTCTTT. It translates to CASSERGGGAFF. The gene calls are TRBV2 and TRBJ1-1, with D perhaps matching TRBD1 (5 bases). CDR1 is SNHLY, CDR2 FYNNEI, per germline. Trimming left V 3 bases short and J 11 bases short, with 13 bases between. This CDR3 is built from 12 residues.

V and J are TRBV4-1 and TRBJ2-7; TRBD2 agrees at 10 bases. CDR3 length: 15 residues. The ends lost 1 base at V and 4 bases at J; junction bases unmatched: 4. Germline assignment: CDR1 MGHRA and CDR2 YSYEKL. The CDR3: CASSQGLAGVYEQYF. CDR3 sequence (DNA): TGCGCCAGCAGCCAAGGTCTAGCGGGAGTTTACGAGCAGTACTTC.

This chain uses TRBV19 with TRBJ2-1; TRBD1 matches 8 bases. Germline CDR1 and CDR2: LNHDA and SQIVND (reference sequence). V was clipped by 5 bases and J by 6 bases; unmatched bases: 3. This CDR3 is 13 amino acids long. CDR3 DNA sequence: TGTGCCAGTAGTGTCGACAGGGGCAATGAGCAGTTCTTC. Encoded protein: CASSVDRGNEQFF.

This chain connects TRBV18 to TRBJ2-1; TRBD2 matches 7 bases. J was trimmed by 3 bases and V by 8 bases; bases with no gene match: 7. Germline loops: CDR1 KGHSH, CDR2 LQKENI. The CDR3 sequence is 14 residues long. The CDR3 is CASTPSGLYNEQFF. The CDR3, as DNA: TGTGCCAGCACCCCTAGCGGCCTCTACAATGAGCAGTTCTTC.

The chain uses TRBV6-5 and TRBJ2-1, with 7 bases fitting TRBD1. This CDR3 comprises 14 residues. V lost 6 bases to trimming and J lost 7 bases; unmatched junction nucleotides: 9. Looked up from germline, CDR1 is MNHEY and CDR2 is SVGAGI. This chain's CDR3 is CASSPPGQRNEQFF. The CDR3 DNA follows: TGTGCCAGCAGCCCACCGGGACAGAGGAATGAGCAGTTCTTC.

The chain carries TRBV27 and TRBJ1-3, with D tentatively TRBD1 (6 bases). The CDR3 has 15 amino acids. V lost 6 bases and J 7 bases, leaving 19 bases between the germline ends. The germline V gene encodes CDR1 MNHEY and CDR2 SMNVEV (reference sequence). CDR3: CASSLRWQGLNTIYF. The CDR3 nucleotides are TGTGCCAGCAGCCTACGGTGGCAGGGGTTGAACACCATATATTTT.

This sequence joins TRBV2 and TRBJ2-7, with D maybe TRBD2 (6 bases). The CDR3 spans 16 residues. CDR1 is SNHLY, CDR2 FYNNEI, per germline. V was trimmed by 6 bases and J by 3 bases, leaving 21 bases between them. Here the CDR3 reads CASSVSSGTYIYEQYF. The CDR3 DNA is TGTGCCAGCAGCGTATCTTCCGGGACTTACATCTACGAGCAGTACTTC.

The rearrangement joins TRBV4-3 to TRBJ2-1; TRBD2 agrees at 10 bases. The CDR3 totals 17 residues. Germline trimming cut 2 bases from V and 1 base from J; bases unmatched to any gene: 5. Germline lookup yields CDR1 LGHNA and CDR2 YSLEER. The CDR3 sequence is CASSQRRTSGSYNEQFF. CDR3 nucleotide sequence: TGCGCCAGCAGCCAAAGAAGGACTAGCGGATCCTACAATGAGCAGTTCTTC.

The chain is built from TRBV5-1 and TRBJ2-1; TRBD2 matches at 10 bases. CDR3 length equals 16 residues. With V trimmed by 1 base and J by 4 bases, 5 bases remained unmatched. CDR1 and CDR2 from the germline V gene are SGHRS and YFSETQ. CDR3 coding DNA: TGCGCCAGCAGCTTGTCTGGTAGCGGGGGGTACAATGAGCAGTTCTTC. Amino acid sequence: CASSLSGSGGYNEQFF.

The chain combines TRBV19 with TRBJ2-6; 8 bases map to TRBD1. The junction had 5 bases not matched to a gene; V was cut back by 7 bases and J by 0 bases. Looked up from germline, CDR1 is LNHDA and CDR2 is SQIVND (reference sequence). This CDR3 contains 16 residues. CDR3 in amino acids: CASNTGTGSGANVLTF. Here the CDR3 DNA reads TGTGCCAGTAATACCGGGACAGGCTCTGGGGCCAACGTCCTGACTTTC. The whole variable domain, filled in from reference TRBV19 and TRBJ2-6, reads DGGITQSPKYLFRKEGQNVTLSCEQNLNHDAMYWYRQDPGQGLRLIYYSQIVNDFQKGDIAEGYSVSREKKESFPLTVTSAQKNPTAFYLCASNTGTGSGANVLTFGAGSRLTVL.

The chain joins TRBV5-4 to TRBJ2-2; TRBD1 aligns across 9 bases. V trimming: 4 bases; J trimming: 2 bases; junction bases outside the gene matches: 9. The CDR3 contains 17 residues. The germline CDR1 and CDR2 sequences are SGHNT and YYREEE (reference sequence). As DNA, the CDR3 is TGTGCCAGCAGCCCCGGGACAGGGATACAAAACACCGGGGAGCTGTTTTTT. Its translation is CASSPGTGIQNTGELFF.

V usage is TRBV5-4 and J usage is TRBJ1-1; maybe TRBD1 (6 bases). There are 14 residues in the CDR3. Between the trimmed V and J ends, which lost 4 bases and 0 bases, there was a span of 10 bases. Per the germline V gene, CDR1 is SGHNT and CDR2 is YYREEE (reference sequence). The DNA of the CDR3 is TGTGCCAGCAGCCACCGGGACATGAACACTGAAGCTTTCTTT. It encodes CASSHRDMNTEAFF.

This clone was observed a handful of times. The chain has TRBV18 and TRBJ2-5, with TRBD2 matching 8 bases. The J segment lost 2 bases and the V segment lost 2 bases, leaving 1 base of the junction unmatched. Germline CDR1 and CDR2: KGHSH and LQKENI. This CDR3 region has 14 residues. CDR3 protein: CASSPSGRQETQYF. CDR3 DNA: TGTGCCAGCTCACCAAGCGGGAGACAAGAGACCCAGTACTTC.

This chain connects TRBV19 to TRBJ2-7, with D possibly matching TRBD2 (6 bases). V lost 5 bases, J lost 0 bases, and 14 bases lay in between. This CDR3 is built from 15 residues. From germline, CDR1 is LNHDA and CDR2 SQIVND (reference sequence). CDR3 DNA: TGTGCCAGTAGTCCTCCGGGACTCAGCTCCTACGAGCAGTACTTC. Amino acids: CASSPPGLSSYEQYF.

The V and J genes are TRBV5-1 and TRBJ2-1, with D unresolved. This CDR3 region has 13 residues. The germline gives CDR1 SGHRS, CDR2 YFSETQ. V gave up 2 bases and J gave up 5 bases, with 8 bases separating them. This CDR3 reads CASSFIADNEQFF. Written as DNA, the CDR3 is TGCGCCAGCAGCTTTATAGCTGACAATGAGCAGTTCTTC.

This sequence joins TRBV9 and TRBJ2-1; 11 bases are shared with TRBD1. J gave up 4 bases and V 5 bases, and 11 bases lay outside the gene matches. Looked up from germline, CDR1 is SGDLS and CDR2 is YYNGEE. The CDR3 totals 17 residues. The CDR3 nucleotides are TGTGCCAGCAGTCAAATCTCCGGGACAGGGGGTTACAATGAGCAGTTCTTC. As protein: CASSQISGTGGYNEQFF. The entire variable domain, with the rest obtained from reference TRBV9 and TRBJ2-1, is as follows: DSGVTQTPKHLITATGQRVTLRCSPRSGDLSVYWYQQSLDQGLQFLIQYYNGEERAKGNILERFSAQQFPDLHSELNLSSLELGDSALYFCASSQISGTGGYNEQFFGPGTRLTVL.

V usage is TRBV11-3 and J usage is TRBJ2-1, with TRBD1 matching 7 bases. The CDR3 consists of 12 residues. Germline trimming cut 1 base from V and 10 bases from J; bases unmatched to any gene: 1. In germline, CDR1 is SGHNT, CDR2 YENEEA. The CDR3 DNA reads TGTGCCAGCAGCTTAGGACAGGGAGAGCAGTTCTTC. Encoded protein: CASSLGQGEQFF.

CDR3 amino acids: CASSLLGQGDTGELFF. CDR3 nucleotides: TGCGCCAGCAGCTTGCTAGGACAGGGGGACACCGGGGAGCTGTTTTTT. The rearrangement links TRBV5-1 to TRBJ2-2; 10 nucleotides line up with TRBD1. This CDR3 region has 16 residues. J was trimmed by 3 bases and V by 1 base; bases with no gene match: 3. CDR1 is SGHRS, CDR2 YFSETQ, per germline. Full variable domain (remainder filled in from reference TRBV5-1 and TRBJ2-2): KAGVTQTPRYLIKTRGQQVTLSCSPISGHRSVSWYQQTPGQGLQFLFEYFSETQRNKGNFPGRFSGRQFSNSRSEMNVSTLELGDSALYLCASSLLGQGDTGELFFGEGSRLTVL.

The sample holds a few counts of this clone. In DNA, the CDR3 is TGTGCCAGCAGCTTGGGACAGCACTATGGCTACACCTTC. Amino acids: CASSLGQHYGYTF. V and J are TRBV5-6 and TRBJ1-2; D perhaps matches TRBD1 (5 bases). This CDR3 has 13 amino acids. V dropped 0 bases and J dropped 3 bases, with 6 bases sitting between them. CDR1 is SGHDT, CDR2 YYEEEE, per germline. Variable domain in full (rest from reference TRBV5-6 and TRBJ1-2): DAGVTQSPTHLIKTRGQQVTLRCSPKSGHDTVSWYQQALGQGPQFIFQYYEEEERQRGNFPDRFSGHQFPNYSSELNVNALLLGDSALYLCASSLGQHYGYTFGSGTRLTVV.

The chain recombines TRBV25-1 with TRBJ1-6; D ambiguous. V lost 5 bases and J lost 7, with 9 bases in between. The CDR3 has 13 amino acids. The germline V gene encodes CDR1 MGHDK and CDR2 SYGVNS. In DNA, the CDR3 is TGTGCCAGCAGTCCCGGAGTCAATTCACCCCTCCACTTT. This codes for CASSPGVNSPLHF.